This T cell receptor (beta chain) emerged from a study of blood T cell repertoires in COVID-19. Study details: There were acute and convalescent COVID-19 samples, and they came from the United States, Italy and Spain.

The germline V gene encodes CDR1 SGHVS and CDR2 FQNEAQ. Germline trimming cut 4 bases from V and 1 base from J; bases unmatched to any gene: 19. The CDR3 extends over 20 amino acids. Profiled with immunoSEQ multiplex PCR; TCRdb holds only in-frame clones, not every one. The profile shows roughly 330,000 clones, 80% to 90% of them singletons. The sample was PBMCs or T cells enriched from blood (not recorded which). This TCR was sampled from a woman between 25 and 40 years old who had recovered from COVID-19. The rearrangement links TRBV7-8 to TRBJ1-1; 9 bases align to TRBD1. The CDR3, as DNA: TGTGCCAGCAGCTCCGACCCGGGACAGGGTGAAAGTTTTTGGAACACTGAAGCTTTCTTT. Its translation is CASSSDPGQGESFWNTEAFF.